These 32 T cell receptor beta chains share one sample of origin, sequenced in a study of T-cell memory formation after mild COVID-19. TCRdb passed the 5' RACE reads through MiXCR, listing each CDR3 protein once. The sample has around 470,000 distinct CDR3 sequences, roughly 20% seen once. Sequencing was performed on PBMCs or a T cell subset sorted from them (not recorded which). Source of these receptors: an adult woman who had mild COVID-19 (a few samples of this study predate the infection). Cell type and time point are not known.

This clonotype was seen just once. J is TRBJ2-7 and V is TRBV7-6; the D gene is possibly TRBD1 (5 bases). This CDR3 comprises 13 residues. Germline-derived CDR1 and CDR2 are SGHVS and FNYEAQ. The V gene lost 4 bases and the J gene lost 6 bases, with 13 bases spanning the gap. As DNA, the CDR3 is TGTGCCAGCAGCTCAACCCACCAGGGCGAGCAGTACTTC. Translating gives CASSSTHQGEQYF.

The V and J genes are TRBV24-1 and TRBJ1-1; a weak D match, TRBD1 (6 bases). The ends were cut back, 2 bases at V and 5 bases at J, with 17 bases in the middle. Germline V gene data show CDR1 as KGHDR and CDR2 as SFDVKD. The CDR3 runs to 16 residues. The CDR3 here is CATSDSGGATETEAFF. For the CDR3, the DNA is TGTGCCACCAGTGATTCGGGGGGCGCGACGGAAACTGAAGCTTTCTTT.

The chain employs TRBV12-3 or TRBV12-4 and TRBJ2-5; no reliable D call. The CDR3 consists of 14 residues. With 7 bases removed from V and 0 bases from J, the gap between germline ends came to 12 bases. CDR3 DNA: TGTGCCAGCACCTCCCTCCAGTACCAAGAGACCCAGTACTTC. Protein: CASTSLQYQETQYF.

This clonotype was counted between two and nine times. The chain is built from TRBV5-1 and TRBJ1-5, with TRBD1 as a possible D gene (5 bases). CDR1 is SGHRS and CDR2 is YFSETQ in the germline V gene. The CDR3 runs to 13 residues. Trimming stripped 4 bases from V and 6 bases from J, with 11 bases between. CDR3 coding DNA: TGCGCCAGCAGCCCCGAGGGGTTTCAGCCCCAGCATTTT. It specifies CASSPEGFQPQHF.

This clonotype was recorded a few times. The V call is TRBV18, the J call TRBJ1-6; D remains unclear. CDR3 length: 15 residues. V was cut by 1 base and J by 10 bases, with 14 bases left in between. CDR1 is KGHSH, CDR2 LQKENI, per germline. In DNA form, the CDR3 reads TGTGCCAGCTCACCACGGCTTGAGTTGGGATCACCCCTCCACTTT. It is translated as CASSPRLELGSPLHF.

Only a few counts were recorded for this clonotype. The chain's CDR3 is CASSPNTGTSGSSYNEQFF. CDR3 DNA sequence: TGTGCCAGCAGCCCAAATACCGGGACTAGCGGCAGCTCCTACAATGAGCAGTTCTTC. This rearrangement joins TRBV11-2 to TRBJ2-1; 11 bases match TRBD2. The germline CDR1 and CDR2 sequences are SGHAT and FQNNGV. The V and J ends lost 5 bases and 0 bases, in that order; junction bases with no gene match: 12. The CDR3 totals 19 residues.

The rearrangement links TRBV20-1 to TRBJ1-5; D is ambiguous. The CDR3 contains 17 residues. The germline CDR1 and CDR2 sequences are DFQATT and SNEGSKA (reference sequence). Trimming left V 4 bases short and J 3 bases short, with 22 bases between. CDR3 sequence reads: CSAMESEARSYNQPQHF. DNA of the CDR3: TGCAGTGCTATGGAGTCAGAAGCCAGGTCATACAATCAGCCCCAGCATTTT.

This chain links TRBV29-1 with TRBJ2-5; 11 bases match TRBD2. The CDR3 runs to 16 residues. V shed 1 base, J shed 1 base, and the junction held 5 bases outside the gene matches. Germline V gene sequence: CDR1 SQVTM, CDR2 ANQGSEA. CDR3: CSVEGASGGIQETQYF. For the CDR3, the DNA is TGCAGCGTTGAAGGGGCTAGCGGGGGGATCCAAGAGACCCAGTACTTC.

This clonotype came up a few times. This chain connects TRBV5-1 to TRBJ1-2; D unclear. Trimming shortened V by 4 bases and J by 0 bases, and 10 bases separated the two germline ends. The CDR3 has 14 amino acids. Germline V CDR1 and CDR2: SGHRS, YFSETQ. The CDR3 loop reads CASSPRTTNYGYTF. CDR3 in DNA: TGCGCCAGCAGCCCCCGGACCACTAACTATGGCTACACCTTC.

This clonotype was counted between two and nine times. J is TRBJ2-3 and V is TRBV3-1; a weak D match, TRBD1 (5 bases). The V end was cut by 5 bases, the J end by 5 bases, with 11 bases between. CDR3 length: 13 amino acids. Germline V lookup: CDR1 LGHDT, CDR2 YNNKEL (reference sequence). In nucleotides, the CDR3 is TGTGCCAGCAGCGGACATTTGGAAGATACGCAGTATTTT. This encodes CASSGHLEDTQYF.

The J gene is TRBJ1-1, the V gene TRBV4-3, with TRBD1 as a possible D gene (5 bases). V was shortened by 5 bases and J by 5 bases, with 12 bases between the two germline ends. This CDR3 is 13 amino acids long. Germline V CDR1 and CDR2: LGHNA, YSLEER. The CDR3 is CASSGGRGTEAFF. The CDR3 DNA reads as TGCGCCAGCAGCGGAGGTAGGGGAACTGAAGCTTTCTTT.

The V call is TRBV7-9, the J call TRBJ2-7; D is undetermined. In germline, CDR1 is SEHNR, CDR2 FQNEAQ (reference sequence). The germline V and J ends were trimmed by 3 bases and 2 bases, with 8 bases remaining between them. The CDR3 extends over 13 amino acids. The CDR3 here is CASSLGKTYEQYF. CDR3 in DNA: TGTGCCAGCAGCTTGGGGAAGACCTACGAGCAGTACTTC.

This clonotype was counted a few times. The CDR3 spells CASIYQTGGMNTEAFF. The CDR3 nucleotides are TGTGCCAGCATCTACCAAACGGGGGGTATGAACACTGAAGCTTTCTTT. The chain is built from TRBV28 and TRBJ1-1; perhaps TRBD1 as D (5 bases). V was trimmed by 7 bases and J by 0 bases, leaving 18 bases between them. The CDR3 consists of 16 residues. Germline lookup yields CDR1 MDHEN and CDR2 SYDVKM.

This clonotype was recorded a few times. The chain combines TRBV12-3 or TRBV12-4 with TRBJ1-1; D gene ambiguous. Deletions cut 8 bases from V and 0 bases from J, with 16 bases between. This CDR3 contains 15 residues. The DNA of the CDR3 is TGTGCCAGCGGAACCTCAGACGGATTGAACACTGAAGCTTTCTTT. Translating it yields CASGTSDGLNTEAFF.

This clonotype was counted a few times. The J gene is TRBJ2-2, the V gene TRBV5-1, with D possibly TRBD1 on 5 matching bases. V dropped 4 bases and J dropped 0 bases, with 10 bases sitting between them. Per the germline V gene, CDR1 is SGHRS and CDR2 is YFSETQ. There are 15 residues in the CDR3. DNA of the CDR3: TGCGCCAGCAGCCAAGACAGTCCGAACACCGGGGAGCTGTTTTTT. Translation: CASSQDSPNTGELFF.

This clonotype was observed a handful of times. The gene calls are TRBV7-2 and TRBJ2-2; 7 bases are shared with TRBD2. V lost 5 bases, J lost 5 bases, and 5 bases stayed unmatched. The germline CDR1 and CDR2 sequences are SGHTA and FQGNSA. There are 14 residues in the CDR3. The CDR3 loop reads CASSQRGRTGELFF. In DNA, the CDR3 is TGTGCCAGCAGCCAGCGGGGAAGAACCGGGGAGCTGTTTTTT.

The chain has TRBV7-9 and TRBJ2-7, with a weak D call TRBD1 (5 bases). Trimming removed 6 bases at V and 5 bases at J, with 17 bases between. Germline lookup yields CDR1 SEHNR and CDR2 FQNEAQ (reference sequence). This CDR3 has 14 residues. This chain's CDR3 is CASRDTGTSHEQYF. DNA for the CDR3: TGTGCCAGCAGGGACACCGGAACGAGCCACGAGCAGTACTTC. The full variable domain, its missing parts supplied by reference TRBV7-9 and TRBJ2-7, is DTGVSQNPRHKITKRGQNVTFRCDPISEHNRLYWYRQTLGQGPEFLTYFQNEAQLEKSRLLSDRFSAERPKGSFSTLEIQRTEQGDSAMYLCASRDTGTSHEQYFGPGTRLTVT.

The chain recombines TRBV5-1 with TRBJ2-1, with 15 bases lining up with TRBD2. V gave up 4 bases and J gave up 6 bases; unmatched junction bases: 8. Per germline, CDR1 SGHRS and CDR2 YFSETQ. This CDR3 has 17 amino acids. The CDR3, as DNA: TGCGCCAGCAGCACCTGGACTAGCGGGGGGGCCCTCAATGAGCAGTTCTTC. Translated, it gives CASSTWTSGGALNEQFF.

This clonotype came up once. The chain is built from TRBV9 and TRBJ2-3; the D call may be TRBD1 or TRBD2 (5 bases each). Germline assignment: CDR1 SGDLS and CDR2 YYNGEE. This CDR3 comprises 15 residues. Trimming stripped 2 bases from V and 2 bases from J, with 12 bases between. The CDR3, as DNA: TGTGCCAGCAGCGTCGGGGCGCTCTCCACAGATACGCAGTATTTT. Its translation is CASSVGALSTDTQYF.

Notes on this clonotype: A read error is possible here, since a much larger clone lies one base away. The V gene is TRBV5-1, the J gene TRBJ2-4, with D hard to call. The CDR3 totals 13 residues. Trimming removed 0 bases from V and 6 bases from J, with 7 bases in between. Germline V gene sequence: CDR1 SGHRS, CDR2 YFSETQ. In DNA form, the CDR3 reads TGCGCCAGCAGCTTGGGATGGGGAAACATTCAGTACTTC. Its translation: CASSLGWGNIQYF.

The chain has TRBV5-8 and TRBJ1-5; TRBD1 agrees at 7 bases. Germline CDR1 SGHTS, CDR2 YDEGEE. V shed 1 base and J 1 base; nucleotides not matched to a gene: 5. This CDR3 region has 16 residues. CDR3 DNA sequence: TGTGCCAGCAGCTTGATCAGGGGGGGAAGCAATCAGCCCCAGCATTTT. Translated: CASSLIRGGSNQPQHF.

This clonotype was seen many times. This CDR3 is CASSPRGGNTGELFF. The CDR3 DNA reads TGTGCCAGCAGCCCTAGAGGGGGCAACACCGGGGAGCTGTTTTTT. The chain has TRBV7-3 and TRBJ2-2, with 7 positions matching TRBD1. V trimming: 5 bases; J trimming: 2 bases; junction bases outside the gene matches: 5. Germline CDR1 and CDR2: SGHTA and FQGTGA. The CDR3 sequence is 15 residues long.

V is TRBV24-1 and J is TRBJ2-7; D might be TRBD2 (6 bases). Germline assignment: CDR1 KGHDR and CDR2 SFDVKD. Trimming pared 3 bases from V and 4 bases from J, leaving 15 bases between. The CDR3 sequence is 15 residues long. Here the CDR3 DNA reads TGTGCCACCAGTGATCGGGGGAGGAGCCCTTACGAGCAGTACTTC. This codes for CATSDRGRSPYEQYF.

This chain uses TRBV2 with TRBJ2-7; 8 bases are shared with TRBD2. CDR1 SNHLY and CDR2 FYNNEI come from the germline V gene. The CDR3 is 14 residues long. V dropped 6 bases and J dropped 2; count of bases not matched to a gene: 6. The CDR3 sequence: CASRPGLVPYEQYF. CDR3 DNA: TGTGCCAGCAGACCGGGACTAGTCCCCTACGAGCAGTACTTC. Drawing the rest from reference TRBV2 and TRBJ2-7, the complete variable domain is EPEVTQTPSHQVTQMGQEVILRCVPISNHLYFYWYRQILGQKVEFLVSFYNNEISEKSEIFDDQFSVERPDGSNFTLKIRSTKLEDSAMYFCASRPGLVPYEQYFGPGTRLTVT.

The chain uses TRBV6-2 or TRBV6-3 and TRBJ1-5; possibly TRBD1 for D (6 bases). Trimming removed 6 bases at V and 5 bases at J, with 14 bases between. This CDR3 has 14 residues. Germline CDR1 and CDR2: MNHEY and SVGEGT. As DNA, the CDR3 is TGTGCCAGCAGGGGACGGGGGCTCCATCAGCCCCAGCATTTT. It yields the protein CASRGRGLHQPQHF.

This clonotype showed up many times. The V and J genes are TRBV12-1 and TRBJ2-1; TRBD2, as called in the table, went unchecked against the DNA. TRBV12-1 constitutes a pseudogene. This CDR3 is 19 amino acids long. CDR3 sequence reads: CASSDFLAGERTPTNEQFF. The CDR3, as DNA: TGTGCCAGCAGCGACTTTCTAGCGGGGGAGCGTACTCCGACCAATGAGCAGTTCTTC.

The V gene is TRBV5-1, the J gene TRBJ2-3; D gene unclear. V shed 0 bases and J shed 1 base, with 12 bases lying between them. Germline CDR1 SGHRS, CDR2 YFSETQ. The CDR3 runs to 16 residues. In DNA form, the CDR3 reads TGCGCCAGCAGCTTGGGAACGGGCCCTGGCACAGATACGCAGTATTTT. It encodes CASSLGTGPGTDTQYF. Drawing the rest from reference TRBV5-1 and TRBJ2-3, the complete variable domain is KAGVTQTPRYLIKTRGQQVTLSCSPISGHRSVSWYQQTPGQGLQFLFEYFSETQRNKGNFPGRFSGRQFSNSRSEMNVSTLELGDSALYLCASSLGTGPGTDTQYFGPGTRLTVL.

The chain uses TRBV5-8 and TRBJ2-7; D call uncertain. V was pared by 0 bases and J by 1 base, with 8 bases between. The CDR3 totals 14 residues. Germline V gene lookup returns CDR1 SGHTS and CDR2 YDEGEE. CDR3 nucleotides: TGTGCCAGCAGCTTGGTGAGCAGTTCCTACGAGCAGTACTTC. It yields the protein CASSLVSSSYEQYF.

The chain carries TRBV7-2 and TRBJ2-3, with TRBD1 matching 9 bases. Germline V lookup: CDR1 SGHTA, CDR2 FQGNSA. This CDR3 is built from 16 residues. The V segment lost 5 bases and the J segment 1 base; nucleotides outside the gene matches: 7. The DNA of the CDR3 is TGTGCCAGCAGCATACAGGGGGCCCTCCGCACAGATACGCAGTATTTT. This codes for CASSIQGALRTDTQYF.

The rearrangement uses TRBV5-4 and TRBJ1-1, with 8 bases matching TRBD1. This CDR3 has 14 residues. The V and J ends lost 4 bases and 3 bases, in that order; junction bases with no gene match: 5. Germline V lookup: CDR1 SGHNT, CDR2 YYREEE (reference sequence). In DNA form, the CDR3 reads TGTGCCAGCAGCGGGACAGGACTCTACACTGAAGCTTTCTTT. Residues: CASSGTGLYTEAFF.

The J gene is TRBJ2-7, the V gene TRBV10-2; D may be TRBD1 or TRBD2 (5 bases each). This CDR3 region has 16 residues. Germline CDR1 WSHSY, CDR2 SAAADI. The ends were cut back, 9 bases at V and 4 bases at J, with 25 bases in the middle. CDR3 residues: CASATSGAHRLYEQYF. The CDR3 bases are TGCGCCAGTGCAACCTCCGGGGCCCACAGGTTGTACGAGCAGTACTTC.

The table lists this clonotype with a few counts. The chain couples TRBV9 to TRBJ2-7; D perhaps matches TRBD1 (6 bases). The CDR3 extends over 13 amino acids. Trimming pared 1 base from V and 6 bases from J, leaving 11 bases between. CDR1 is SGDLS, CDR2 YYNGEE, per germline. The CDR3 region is CASSVSGRGEQYF. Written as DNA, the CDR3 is TGTGCCAGCAGCGTATCCGGCAGGGGCGAGCAGTACTTC.